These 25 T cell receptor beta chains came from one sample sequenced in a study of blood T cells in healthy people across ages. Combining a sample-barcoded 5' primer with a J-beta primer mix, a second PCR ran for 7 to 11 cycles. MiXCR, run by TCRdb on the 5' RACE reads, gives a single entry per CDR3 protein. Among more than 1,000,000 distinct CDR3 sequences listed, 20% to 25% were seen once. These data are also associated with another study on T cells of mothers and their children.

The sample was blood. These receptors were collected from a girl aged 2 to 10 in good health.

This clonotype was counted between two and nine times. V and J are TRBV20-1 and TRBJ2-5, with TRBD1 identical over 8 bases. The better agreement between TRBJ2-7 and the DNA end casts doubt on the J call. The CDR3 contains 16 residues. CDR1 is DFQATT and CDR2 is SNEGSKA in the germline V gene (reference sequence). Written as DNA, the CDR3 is TGCAGTGCTAGTGAACTCGGGACAGGAAGATCCTACGAGCAGTACTTC. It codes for CSASELGTGRSYEQYF.

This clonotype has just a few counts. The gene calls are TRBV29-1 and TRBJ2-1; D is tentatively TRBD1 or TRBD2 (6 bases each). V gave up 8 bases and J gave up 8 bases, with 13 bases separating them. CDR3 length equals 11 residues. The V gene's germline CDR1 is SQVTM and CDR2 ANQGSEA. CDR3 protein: CSSGGVDEQFF. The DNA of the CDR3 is TGCAGCTCCGGGGGCGTCGATGAGCAGTTCTTC.

Here the CDR3 DNA reads TGTGCCAGCAGCGTCGGGACTAGCGGGGTGTACGAGCAGTACTTC. The encoded protein is CASSVGTSGVYEQYF. The V and J genes are TRBV5-4 and TRBJ2-7; 13 bases line up with TRBD2. Germline assignment: CDR1 SGHNT and CDR2 YYREEE (reference sequence). V lost 4 bases and J lost 4; bases outside the gene matches: 5. CDR3 size: 15 residues.

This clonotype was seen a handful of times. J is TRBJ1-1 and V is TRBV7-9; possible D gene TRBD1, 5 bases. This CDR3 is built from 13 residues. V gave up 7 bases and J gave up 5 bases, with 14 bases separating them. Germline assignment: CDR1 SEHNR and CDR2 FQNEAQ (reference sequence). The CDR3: CASTALGGTEAFF. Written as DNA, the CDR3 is TGTGCCAGCACCGCTCTGGGGGGGACTGAAGCTTTCTTT.

DNA of the CDR3: TGCGCCAGCAGCGACTCCAGCGGAGAGGTCTACGAGCAGTACTTC. It encodes CASSDSSGEVYEQYF. The V gene is TRBV5-1, the J gene TRBJ2-7; possibly TRBD2 for D (5 bases). The CDR3 runs 15 residues. V was cut by 4 bases and J by 3 bases, with 17 bases left in between. Germline V gene data show CDR1 as SGHRS and CDR2 as YFSETQ.

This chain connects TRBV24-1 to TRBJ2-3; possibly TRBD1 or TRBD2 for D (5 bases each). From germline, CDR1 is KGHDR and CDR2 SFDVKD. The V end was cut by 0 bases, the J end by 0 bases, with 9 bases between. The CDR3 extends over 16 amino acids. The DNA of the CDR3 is TGTGCCACCAGTGATTTGCGGGGCTCTAGCACAGATACGCAGTATTTT. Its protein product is CATSDLRGSSTDTQYF.

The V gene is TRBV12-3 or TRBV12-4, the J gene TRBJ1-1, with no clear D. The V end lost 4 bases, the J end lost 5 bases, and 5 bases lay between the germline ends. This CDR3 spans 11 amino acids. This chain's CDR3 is CASSYQTEAFF. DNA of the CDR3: TGTGCCAGCAGTTATCAGACTGAAGCTTTCTTT.

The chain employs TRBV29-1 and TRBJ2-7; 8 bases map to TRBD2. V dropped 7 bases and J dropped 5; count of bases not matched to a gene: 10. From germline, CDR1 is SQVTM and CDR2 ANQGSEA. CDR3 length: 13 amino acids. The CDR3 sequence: CSAGTSGVHEQYF. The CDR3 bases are TGCAGCGCCGGGACTAGTGGCGTCCACGAGCAGTACTTC.

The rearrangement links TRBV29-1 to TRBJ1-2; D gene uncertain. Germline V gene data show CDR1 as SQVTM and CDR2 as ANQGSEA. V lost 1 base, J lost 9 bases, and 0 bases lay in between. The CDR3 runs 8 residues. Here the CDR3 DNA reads TGCAGCGTTGAAGGCTACACCTTC. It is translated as CSVEGYTF.

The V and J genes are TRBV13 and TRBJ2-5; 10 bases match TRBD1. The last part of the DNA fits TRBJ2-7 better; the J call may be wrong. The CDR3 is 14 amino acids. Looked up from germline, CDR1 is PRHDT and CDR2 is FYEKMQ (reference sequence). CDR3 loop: CASRGQGKDYEQYF. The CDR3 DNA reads TGTGCCAGCAGGGGACAGGGGAAAGACTACGAGCAGTACTTC.

CDR3 sequence reads: CASTTGGKTDEQYF. In nucleotides, the CDR3 is TGTGCCAGCACTACGGGAGGGAAGACGGACGAGCAGTACTTC. This rearrangement joins TRBV6-5 to TRBJ2-7; 8 bases are shared with TRBD2. The CDR3 sequence is 14 residues long. V was clipped by 7 bases and J by 5 bases; unmatched bases: 10. Germline CDR1 reads MNHEY; CDR2 reads SVGAGI.

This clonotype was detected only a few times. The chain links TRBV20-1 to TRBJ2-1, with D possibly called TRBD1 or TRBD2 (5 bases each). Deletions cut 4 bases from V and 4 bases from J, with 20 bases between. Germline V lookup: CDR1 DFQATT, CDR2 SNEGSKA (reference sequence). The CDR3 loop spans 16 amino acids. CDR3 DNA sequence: TGCAGTGCTACCCGGGACGGCACCCTGGTTTACAATGAGCAGTTCTTC. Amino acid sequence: CSATRDGTLVYNEQFF.

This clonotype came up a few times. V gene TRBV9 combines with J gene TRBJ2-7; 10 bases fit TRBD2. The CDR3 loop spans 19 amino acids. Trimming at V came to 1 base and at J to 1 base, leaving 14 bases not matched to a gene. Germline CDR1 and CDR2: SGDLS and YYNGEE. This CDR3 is CASSVLLAGKRAKSYEQYF. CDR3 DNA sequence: TGTGCCAGCAGCGTACTACTAGCGGGAAAAAGAGCTAAGTCCTACGAGCAGTACTTC.

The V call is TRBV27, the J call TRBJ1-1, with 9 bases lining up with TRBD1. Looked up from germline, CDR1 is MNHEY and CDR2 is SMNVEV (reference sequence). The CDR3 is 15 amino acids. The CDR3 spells CPPPGQGIRNTEAFF. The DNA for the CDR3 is TGTCCCCCGCCGGGACAGGGAATTCGGAACACTGAAGCTTTCTTT.

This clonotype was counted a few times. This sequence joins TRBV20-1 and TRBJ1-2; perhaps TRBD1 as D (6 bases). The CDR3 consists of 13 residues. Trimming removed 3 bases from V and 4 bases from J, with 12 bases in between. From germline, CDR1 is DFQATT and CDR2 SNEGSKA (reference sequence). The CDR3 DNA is TGCAGTGCTAGGTTAGGGGGGGGCTATGGCTACACCTTC. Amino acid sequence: CSARLGGGYGYTF.

The CDR3 bases are TGTGCTAGTGGTTTGTTTGGGGATACGCAGTATTTT. Protein product: CASGLFGDTQYF. The V gene is TRBV12-5, the J gene TRBJ2-3; D is undetermined. CDR3 length equals 12 residues. Trimming removed 2 bases at V and 6 bases at J, with 6 bases between. Germline V gene data show CDR1 as LGHNT and CDR2 as FRNRAP.

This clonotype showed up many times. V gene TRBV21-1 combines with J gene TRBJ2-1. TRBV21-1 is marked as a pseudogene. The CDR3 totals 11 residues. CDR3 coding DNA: TGTGCCAGCAGCCGACACAATGAGCAGTTCTTC. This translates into CASSRHNEQFF.

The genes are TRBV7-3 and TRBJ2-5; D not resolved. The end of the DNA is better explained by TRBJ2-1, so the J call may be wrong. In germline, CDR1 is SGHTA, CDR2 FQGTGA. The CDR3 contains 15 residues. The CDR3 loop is CASSLGRNELDEQFF. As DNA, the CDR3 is TGTGCCAGCAGCTTAGGCAGGAACGAGCTGGATGAGCAGTTCTTC.

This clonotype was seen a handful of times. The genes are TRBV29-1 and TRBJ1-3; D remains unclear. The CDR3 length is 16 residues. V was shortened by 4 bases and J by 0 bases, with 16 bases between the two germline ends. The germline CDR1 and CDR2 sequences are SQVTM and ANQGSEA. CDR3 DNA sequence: TGCAGCGTTGTCCAAGGAAACGGACGCTCTGGAAACACCATATATTTT. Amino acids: CSVVQGNGRSGNTIYF.

The CDR3 sequence is CSVALAGDPTDTQYF. The CDR3 nucleotides are TGCAGCGTTGCCCTAGCGGGAGACCCCACAGATACGCAGTATTTT. V is TRBV29-1 and J is TRBJ2-3; 10 bases map to TRBD2. CDR1 is SQVTM, CDR2 ANQGSEA, per germline. The CDR3 is 15 amino acids. J was trimmed by 2 bases and V by 4 bases; bases with no gene match: 6.

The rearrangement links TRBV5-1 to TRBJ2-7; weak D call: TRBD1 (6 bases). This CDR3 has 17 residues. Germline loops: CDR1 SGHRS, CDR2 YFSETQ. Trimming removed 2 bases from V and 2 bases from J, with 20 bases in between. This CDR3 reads CASSLTGTGTLTYEQYF. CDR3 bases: TGCGCCAGCAGCTTAACGGGTACCGGGACACTTACCTACGAGCAGTACTTC.

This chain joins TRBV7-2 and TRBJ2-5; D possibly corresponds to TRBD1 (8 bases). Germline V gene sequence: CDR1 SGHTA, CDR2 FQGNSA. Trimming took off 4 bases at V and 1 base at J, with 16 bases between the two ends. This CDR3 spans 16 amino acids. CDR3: CASSWRQGRVQETQYF. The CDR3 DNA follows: TGTGCCAGCAGCTGGAGACAGGGGAGGGTCCAAGAGACCCAGTACTTC. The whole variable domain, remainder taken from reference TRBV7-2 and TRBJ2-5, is GAGVSQSPSNKVTEKGKDVELRCDPISGHTALYWYRQSLGQGLEFLIYFQGNSAPDKSGLPSDRFSAERTGGSVSTLTIQRTQQEDSAVYLCASSWRQGRVQETQYFGPGTRLLVL.

For the CDR3, the DNA is TGTGCCAGCAGCGTAGAGAGCGGGAGTATGACAGATACGCAGTATTTT. Translating it yields CASSVESGSMTDTQYF. The chain joins TRBV9 to TRBJ2-3; 8 positions match TRBD2. Germline V gives CDR1 SGDLS, CDR2 YYNGEE. V lost 0 bases and J lost 3; bases outside the gene matches: 6. CDR3 length equals 16 residues.

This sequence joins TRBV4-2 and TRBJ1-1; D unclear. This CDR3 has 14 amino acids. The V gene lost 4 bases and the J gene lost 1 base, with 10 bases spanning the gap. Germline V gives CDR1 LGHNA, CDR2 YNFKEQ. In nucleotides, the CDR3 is TGTGCCAGCAGCCGCGACATCGGGAACACTGAAGCTTTCTTT. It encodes CASSRDIGNTEAFF.

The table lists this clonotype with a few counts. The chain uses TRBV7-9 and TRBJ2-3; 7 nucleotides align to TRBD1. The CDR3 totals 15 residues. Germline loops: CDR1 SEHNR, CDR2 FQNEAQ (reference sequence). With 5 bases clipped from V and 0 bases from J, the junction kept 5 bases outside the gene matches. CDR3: CASSQGQPSTDTQYF. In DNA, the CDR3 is TGTGCCAGCAGCCAGGGACAGCCTAGCACAGATACGCAGTATTTT.